These 6 T cell receptor beta chains were sequenced from one sample in a study of T-cell reconstitution after alpha-beta-depleted transplantation in children. Preparation of the TCRbeta library was carried out with unique molecular identifiers. Using its own MiXCR run on the PCR reads, TCRdb lists one record per CDR3 protein. The data contain roughly 310,000 distinct CDR3 sequences, 23% of them singletons. The specimen was PBMCs, mostly from graft donor cells, collected 180 days after TCRalphabeta/CD19-depleted stem cell transplant. The receptor source for this set is a male patient between 5 and 17 years old who had a stem cell transplant for acute lymphoblastic leukemia, so the T cells may come from the graft donor.

The chain combines TRBV20-1 with TRBJ2-1; 11 bases are shared with TRBD2. The CDR3 runs 14 residues. V gave up 3 bases and J gave up 6 bases; unmatched junction bases: 4. From germline, CDR1 is DFQATT and CDR2 SNEGSKA (reference sequence). CDR3: CSARPGLAANEQFF. CDR3 DNA sequence: TGCAGTGCTAGGCCGGGACTAGCGGCCAATGAGCAGTTCTTC.

This clonotype has only a few counts. This rearrangement joins TRBV4-2 to TRBJ2-3, with unresolved D. The CDR3 length is 15 residues. V lost 1 base and J lost 4, with 12 bases in between. Germline V gene data show CDR1 as LGHNA and CDR2 as YNFKEQ. The CDR3 coding sequence is TGTGCCAGCAGCCAAGTCACCGGAACGCCAGATACGCAGTATTTT. It encodes CASSQVTGTPDTQYF.

This clonotype came up a few times. The V and J genes are TRBV7-9 and TRBJ2-7; TRBD1 matches at 7 bases. The germline gives CDR1 SEHNR, CDR2 FQNEAQ (reference sequence). V was pared by 5 bases and J by 3 bases, with 7 bases of the junction left unmatched. This CDR3 region has 14 residues. Here the CDR3 reads CASSAGQAYYEQYF. The CDR3 DNA follows: TGTGCCAGCAGCGCTGGACAGGCATACTACGAGCAGTACTTC.

V and J are TRBV6-1 and TRBJ2-1; 7 bases line up with TRBD1. The germline CDR1 and CDR2 sequences are MNHNS and SASEGT. V shed 6 bases, J shed 6 bases, and the junction held 8 bases outside the gene matches. This CDR3 has 14 residues. The CDR3 protein is CASRRQGAGNEQFF. The CDR3 DNA reads as TGTGCCAGCAGGCGACAGGGCGCCGGCAATGAGCAGTTCTTC.

The V call is TRBV29-1, the J call TRBJ2-1; D is possibly TRBD1 (6 bases). The germline gives CDR1 SQVTM, CDR2 ANQGSEA. V was clipped by 7 bases and J by 5 bases, with 12 bases between them. This CDR3 has 12 residues. CDR3 in DNA: TGCAGCGGTCGACAGGTCGACAATGAGCAGTTCTTC. Translated: CSGRQVDNEQFF.

The chain has TRBV7-9 and TRBJ1-2; D perhaps matches TRBD1 (5 bases). CDR1 is SEHNR and CDR2 is FQNEAQ in the germline V gene (reference sequence). There are 13 residues in the CDR3. V shed 5 bases and J shed 4 bases, with 11 bases lying between them. The CDR3 DNA follows: TGTGCCAGCAGCCCAGGGCGGTTCTATGGCTACACCTTC. This translates into CASSPGRFYGYTF.